This is a list of T cell receptor beta chains from one sample in a study of shared clonotypes between healthy human individuals. The data were produced by immunoSEQ multiplex PCR, yet TCRdb's version contains in-frame clones alone and is incomplete. Counted here are 1,500,000 or so clones, 95% to 97% occurring once; the ten biggest clones make up roughly 1.2%. Material for sequencing was naive CD4+ T cells sorted from blood. These receptors were collected from a man aged 25 to 40 in good health. Each CDR3 is given with its conserved first and last residue. A D gene is named only where the DNA matches it firmly. The size of a clone is reported for some rows only, either as once, few or many, or as a class for expanded clones.

>TRBV5-1|TRBD2|TRBJ2-7|-
CASSLVSGGRASYEQYF
TGCGCCAGCAGCTTGGTGAGCGGCGGGAGGGCTTCCTACGAGCAGTACTTC
>TRBV9|TRBD1|TRBJ1-1|-
CASSAGGTEAFF
TGTGCCAGCAGCGCAGGGGGCACTGAAGCTTTCTTT
>TRBV2|-|TRBJ1-1|-
CASTRGENTEAFF
TGTGCCAGCACAAGGGGCGAGAACACTGAAGCTTTCTTT
>TRBV6-5|-|TRBJ1-4|-
CASSTQAGGEKLFF
TGTGCCAGCAGTACTCAGGCAGGTGGTGAAAAACTGTTTTTT
>TRBV28|-|TRBJ2-3|-
CASSPGQERTDTQYF
TGTGCCAGCAGTCCTGGGCAGGAGAGGACAGATACGCAGTATTTT
>TRBV5-1|TRBD1|TRBJ2-7|-
CASSFGHRDRDYEQYF
TGCGCCAGCAGCTTTGGCCACCGGGACAGGGACTACGAGCAGTACTTC
>TRBV5-5|-|TRBJ1-4|-
CASSSGKVIGEKLFF
TGTGCCAGCAGCTCAGGGAAAGTGATTGGTGAAAAACTGTTTTTT
>TRBV6-5|TRBD2|TRBJ2-1|once
CASSYSLADNEQFF
TGTGCCAGCAGTTACAGTCTAGCGGACAATGAGCAGTTCTTC
>TRBV18|-|TRBJ1-3|-
CASSPPGWDTIYF
TGTGCCAGCTCACCACCGGGATGGGACACCATATATTTT
>TRBV28|TRBD2|TRBJ2-7|-
CASSLEAGFNFEQYF
TGTGCCAGCAGTTTGGAAGCGGGGTTTAATTTCGAGCAGTACTTC
>TRBV28|-|TRBJ1-5|-
CASSLWGRGSNQPQHF
TGTGCCAGCAGTTTATGGGGCAGGGGCTCCAATCAGCCCCAGCATTTT
>TRBV7-6|TRBD2|TRBJ2-5|-
CASSLGSSGTQETQYF
TGTGCCAGCAGCTTAGGGTCTAGCGGGACCCAAGAGACCCAGTACTTC
>TRBV27|TRBD2|TRBJ2-7|-
CASGGRSYEQYF
TGTGCCAGCGGCGGGAGGTCCTACGAGCAGTACTTC
>TRBV29-1|-|TRBJ2-5|-
CSGRDTQETQYF
TGCAGCGGCCGGGACACCCAAGAGACCCAGTACTTC
>TRBV2|-|TRBJ2-7|-
CASRMAARTYEQYF
TGTGCCAGCAGGATGGCAGCGCGAACCTACGAGCAGTACTTC
>TRBV5-1|-|TRBJ1-1|-
CASRRDGSSVPYTEAFF
TGCGCCAGCAGACGGGACGGGTCTTCGGTGCCGTACACTGAAGCTTTCTTT
>TRBV9|-|TRBJ2-7|-
CASSVGERGYEQYF
TGTGCCAGCAGCGTAGGCGAAAGGGGGTACGAGCAGTACTTC
>TRBV29-1|-|TRBJ2-3|-
CSVGGKYTDTQYF
TGCAGCGTTGGTGGCAAATACACAGATACGCAGTATTTT
>TRBV27|TRBD1|TRBJ1-4|-
CASSQRDRAKLFF
TGTGCCAGCAGTCAACGGGACAGGGCAAAACTGTTTTTT
>TRBV11-2|-|TRBJ2-1|-
CASSLGDPRPFF
TGTGCCAGCAGCTTAGGTGACCCGAGGCCGTTCTTC
>TRBV5-4|-|TRBJ2-4|-
CASSPGGKNIQYF
TGTGCCAGCAGCCCGGGTGGGAAAAACATTCAGTACTTC
>TRBV18|-|TRBJ1-1|-
CASSPWETNTEAFF
TGTGCCAGCTCACCGTGGGAGACGAACACTGAAGCTTTCTTT
>TRBV19|TRBD2|TRBJ2-7|-
CASSIGGVGTNIYEQYF
TGTGCCAGTAGTATTGGGGGGGTCGGGACTAACATCTACGAGCAGTACTTC
>TRBV2|-|TRBJ1-3|-
CASSGSTVRNTIYF
TGTGCCAGCAGTGGTTCGACGGTTAGAAACACCATATATTTT
>TRBV2|-|TRBJ1-3|once
CASSPTGNTIYF
TGTGCCAGCAGCCCCACGGGAAACACCATATATTTT
>TRBV7-2|-|TRBJ2-1|-
CASSLGPYNEQFF
TGTGCCAGCAGCTTAGGTCCATACAATGAGCAGTTCTTC
>TRBV2|-|TRBJ1-5|-
CASKREGNQPQHF
TGTGCCAGCAAAAGGGAAGGCAATCAGCCCCAGCATTTT
>TRBV5-1|TRBD2|TRBJ2-1|-
CASSPGGLAANEQFF
TGCGCCAGCAGCCCGGGGGGACTAGCGGCGAATGAGCAGTTCTTC
>TRBV15|-|TRBJ1-4|-
CATSRVLPRRQEKLFF
TGTGCCACCAGCAGAGTTTTACCCCGCAGGCAAGAAAAACTGTTTTTT
>TRBV12-5|-|TRBJ2-5|-
CASSPSLRETQYF
TGTGCTAGTAGCCCGAGTCTTCGGGAGACCCAGTACTTC
>TRBV14|TRBD2|TRBJ2-2|-
CASSPRTSGSSNTGELFF
TGTGCCAGCAGCCCAAGGACTAGCGGATCTTCGAACACCGGGGAGCTGTTTTTT
>TRBV2|-|TRBJ2-7|once
CAIRDNYEQYF
TGTGCCATCCGGGACAACTACGAGCAGTACTTC
>TRBV19|-|TRBJ1-2|-
CASRLQGQGTYGYTF
TGTGCCAGCCGACTACAGGGCCAAGGGACCTATGGCTACACCTTC
>TRBV2|-|TRBJ2-7|-
CASSDPGHEAYEQYF
TGTGCCAGCAGTGACCCCGGACACGAAGCCTACGAGCAGTACTTC
>TRBV28|TRBD1|TRBJ1-1|-
CASRPQGGGTEAFF
TGTGCCAGCAGACCACAGGGGGGGGGCACTGAAGCTTTCTTT
>TRBV18|TRBD1|TRBJ1-2|-
CASSTKSGTGNGYTF
TGTGCCAGCTCAACTAAATCCGGGACAGGGAATGGCTACACCTTC
>TRBV5-1|-|TRBJ2-3|-
CASSLESLLDTQYF
TGCGCCAGCAGCTTGGAGAGCCTCCTGGACACGCAGTATTTT
>TRBV27|TRBD1|TRBJ2-7|-
CASSRTRTGVYEQYF
TGTGCCAGCAGTCGGACCAGGACAGGGGTCTACGAGCAGTACTTC
>TRBV9|TRBD2|TRBJ2-5|-
CASSPSTRLAGETQYF
TGTGCCAGCAGCCCCTCGACGCGACTAGCGGGTGAGACCCAGTACTTC
>TRBV28|-|TRBJ1-5|-
CASSFRGPQPQHF
TGTGCCAGCAGTTTCAGGGGACCTCAGCCCCAGCATTTT